The T cell receptor beta chain under discussion was sequenced for a study of cytomegalovirus exposure and HLA in healthy donors. Study-level information: A previous analysis identified approximately 110 million unique TCR beta sequences derived from some 170 million T cells. Study results and limitations: Presence/absence analyses supposed approximately even sequencing depth among donors. A list of approximately 150 TCR beta chains associated with cytomegalovirus was given.

The PCR made use of 60 Vbeta and 13 Jbeta primers. TCRdb's copy holds only in-frame clones and misses some; the assay was immunoSEQ multiplex PCR. The table records some 150,000 clones, approximately 71% of them present only once. Remarks on this clone: Its target is unknown.

With V trimmed by 6 bases and J by 5 bases, 4 bases remained unmatched. This CDR3 contains 13 residues. Germline V gene data show CDR1 as MNHNS and CDR2 as SASEGT. V usage is TRBV6-1 and J usage is TRBJ2-1, with TRBD2 identical over 7 bases. The clonotype originates from a woman aged 50 to 60 in good health and CMV-seronegative. Specimen: PBMCs. CDR3 DNA sequence: TGTGCCAGCAGACTAAGCGGGAACAATGAGCAGTTCTTC. This encodes CASRLSGNNEQFF.